The 5 T cell receptor beta chains reported below all come from one sample, sequenced in a study of T cell responses to AZD1222 COVID-19 vaccine listed by TCRdb under 2021. Libraries were constructed by the immunoSEQ multiplex PCR assay. TCRdb mirrors the immuneACCESS table, restricted to in-frame sequences. Some clones are absent from its copies; in checked studies, under half trace to an unresolved V gene, and the reason for the others is unknown. The sample yields approximately 73,000 clones; 80% to 85% were counted once. The top ten clones comprise approximately 2.8% of the sample. This specimen's time point label, interpreted: baseline before first vaccination. The specimen comprised peripheral blood, sampled on day 0 of AZD1222 vaccination. Receptor source: an adult in good health.

The V call is TRBV7-3, the J call TRBJ2-3; TRBD2 aligns across 11 bases. CDR1 SGHTA and CDR2 FQGTGA come from the germline V gene. The junction had 6 bases not matched to a gene; V was cut back by 5 bases and J by 5 bases. CDR3 length: 15 amino acids. The CDR3 coding sequence is TGTGCCAGCAGCGCCCTAGCGGGGGGAATAGATACGCAGTATTTT. Residues: CASSALAGGIDTQYF. Looking up the rest from reference TRBV7-3 and TRBJ2-3 gives the full variable domain: GAGVSQTPSNKVTEKGKYVELRCDPISGHTALYWYRQSLGQGPEFLIYFQGTGAADDSGLPNDRFFAVRPEGSVSTLKIQRTERGDSAVYLCASSALAGGIDTQYFGPGTRLTVL.

The V call is TRBV5-1, the J call TRBJ1-5, with TRBD1 as a possible D gene (5 bases). Trimming removed 1 base at V and 3 bases at J, with 11 bases between. The CDR3 has 15 amino acids. Germline V CDR1 and CDR2: SGHRS, YFSETQ. CDR3 DNA sequence: TGCGCCAGCAGCTTGACAGGCCTGGACAATCAGCCCCAGCATTTT. Protein product: CASSLTGLDNQPQHF.

The chain uses TRBV18 and TRBJ1-2, with TRBD1 identical over 8 bases. V shed 5 bases and J 1 base; nucleotides not matched to a gene: 6. The CDR3 length is 15 residues. CDR1 KGHSH and CDR2 LQKENI come from the germline V gene. CDR3 bases: TGTGCCAGCTCAACCCGGGACAGGTTTAACTATGGCTACACCTTC. Amino acids: CASSTRDRFNYGYTF.

The chain combines TRBV19 with TRBJ1-1; D perhaps matches TRBD1 (5 bases). This CDR3 has 19 residues. Germline CDR1 and CDR2: LNHDA and SQIVND (reference sequence). Trimming left V 10 bases short and J 2 bases short, with 32 bases between. CDR3: CAIETHVTGTRVSNTEAFF. The CDR3 nucleotides are TGTGCCATCGAGACCCATGTTACCGGGACGAGGGTATCCAACACTGAAGCTTTCTTT. Filled out from reference TRBV19 and TRBJ1-1, the complete variable domain reads DGGITQSPKYLFRKEGQNVTLSCEQNLNHDAMYWYRQDPGQGLRLIYYSQIVNDFQKGDIAEGYSVSREKKESFPLTVTSAQKNPTAFYLCAIETHVTGTRVSNTEAFFGQGTRLTVV.

The gene calls are TRBV18 and TRBJ2-3, with D possibly being TRBD1 or TRBD2 (6 bases each). The CDR3 is 16 residues long. V lost 3 bases and J 4 bases, leaving 17 bases between the germline ends. Germline values: CDR1 KGHSH, CDR2 LQKENI. The CDR3 sequence is CASSPSGAKGADTQYF. The CDR3 DNA is TGTGCCAGCTCACCTTCGGGGGCGAAAGGGGCAGATACGCAGTATTTT. Full variable domain (rest looked up from reference TRBV18 and TRBJ2-3): NAGVMQNPRHLVRRRGQEARLRCSPMKGHSHVYWYRQLPEEGLKFMVYLQKENIIDESGMPKERFSAEFPKEGPSILRIQQVVRGDSAAYFCASSPSGAKGADTQYFGPGTRLTVL.